The 21 T cell receptor beta chains below all came from one sample that was sequenced in a study of cytomegalovirus exposure and HLA in healthy donors (TCRdb year 2017). The protocol used for the library was the immunoSEQ multiplex PCR assay. For the multiplex PCR, a mixture combining 60 forward primers for TCR Vbeta segments and 13 reverse primers for TCR Jbeta segments was used. TCRdb carries this immuneACCESS record with in-frame sequences only. Its versions omit some clonotypes, under half of them owing to an unresolved V gene in the studies checked, with the rest unexplained. This sample gives approximately 120,000 clones in total; about 80% of them show up just once. About 7.7% of the sample goes to the ten largest clones. The sample was PBMCs. These receptors were collected from a woman in her forties or fifties in good health and CMV-seropositive.

The chain joins TRBV6-1 to TRBJ2-4, with 8 positions matching TRBD2. The CDR3 loop spans 15 amino acids. Trimming cost V 0 bases and J 7 bases; bases outside gene matches: 5. The germline V gene has CDR1 MNHNS and CDR2 SASEGT. In nucleotides, the CDR3 is TGTGCCAGCAGTGAAGCCCCGGGAGGGTTTAACATTCAGTACTTC. Its protein is CASSEAPGGFNIQYF.

V and J are TRBV7-8 and TRBJ1-5; D is ambiguous. The CDR3 runs to 13 residues. Germline V gene sequence: CDR1 SGHVS, CDR2 FQNEAQ. With 0 bases removed from V and 8 bases from J, the gap between germline ends came to 8 bases. CDR3: CASSLAAQEPQHF. The CDR3 nucleotides are TGTGCCAGCAGCTTAGCGGCCCAGGAGCCCCAGCATTTT.

This chain uses TRBV15 with TRBJ2-3; D uncertain. The CDR3 consists of 14 residues. Germline CDR1 is LNHNV and CDR2 is YYDKDF (reference sequence). V was trimmed by 3 bases and J by 4 bases, leaving 11 bases between them. CDR3 bases: TGTGCCACCAGCAGCTATCCCCCGTCAGATACGCAGTATTTT. It translates to CATSSYPPSDTQYF.

This chain joins TRBV11-2 and TRBJ2-7; possible D gene TRBD1, 6 bases. The CDR3 runs to 14 residues. Germline V gene lookup returns CDR1 SGHAT and CDR2 FQNNGV. The ends were cut back, 3 bases at V and 5 bases at J, with 14 bases in the middle. The DNA of the CDR3 is TGTGCCAGCAGCTTCTCCCAGGGGAGCGACGAGCAGTACTTC. It encodes CASSFSQGSDEQYF.

The chain has TRBV5-1 and TRBJ2-7, with 14 bases lining up with TRBD2. The CDR3 spans 15 residues. Trimming cost V 4 bases and J 1 base; bases outside gene matches: 1. From germline, CDR1 is SGHRS and CDR2 YFSETQ. The CDR3 loop is CASSRTSGGSYEQYF. The CDR3 DNA is TGCGCCAGCAGCCGGACTAGCGGGGGGTCCTACGAGCAGTACTTC.

This chain uses TRBV7-3 with TRBJ2-1; TRBD2 is a possible D gene (5 bases). Trimming removed 2 bases from V and 4 bases from J, with 12 bases in between. The CDR3 totals 15 residues. Germline CDR1 SGHTA, CDR2 FQGTGA. The CDR3 sequence: CASSLGQTIYNEQFF. The CDR3 bases are TGTGCCAGCAGCTTAGGGCAGACTATTTACAATGAGCAGTTCTTC.

The CDR3 is CSRRGRETQYF. The CDR3 coding sequence is TGCTCCCGGCGCGGGAGGGAGACCCAGTACTTC. The genes are TRBV20-1 and TRBJ2-5; 8 positions agree with TRBD2. The CDR3 totals 11 residues. Per the germline V gene, CDR1 is DFQATT and CDR2 is SNEGSKA (reference sequence).

This chain uses TRBV7-3 with TRBJ2-1; tentative D call: TRBD1 (6 bases). Germline values: CDR1 SGHTA, CDR2 FQGTGA. V lost 0 bases and J lost 6, with 12 bases in between. This CDR3 contains 15 residues. The CDR3, as DNA: TGTGCCAGCAGCTTAACCAGGGGCGTAGCCAATGAGCAGTTCTTC. This gives the protein CASSLTRGVANEQFF. Full variable domain (rest looked up from reference TRBV7-3 and TRBJ2-1): GAGVSQTPSNKVTEKGKYVELRCDPISGHTALYWYRQSLGQGPEFLIYFQGTGAADDSGLPNDRFFAVRPEGSVSTLKIQRTERGDSAVYLCASSLTRGVANEQFFGPGTRLTVL.

In this sample, this clone turned up a few times. The rearrangement joins TRBV29-1 to TRBJ1-2; D call uncertain. Looked up from germline, CDR1 is SQVTM and CDR2 is ANQGSEA. This CDR3 comprises 12 residues. V lost 2 bases and J 8 bases, leaving 12 bases between the germline ends. The CDR3 region is CSVEWAVRGYTF. The CDR3 DNA reads as TGCAGCGTTGAATGGGCAGTTCGCGGCTACACCTTC.

This clone has only a few counts. This chain uses TRBV6-6 with TRBJ2-5, with 7 bases lining up with TRBD1. CDR1 and CDR2 from the germline V gene are MNHNY and SVGAGI (reference sequence). The CDR3 sequence is 15 residues long. After removal of 2 bases from V and 4 bases from J, the junction contained 7 bases not matched to a gene. The CDR3, as DNA: TGTGCCAGCAGTTACACCGGACAGGCCGGAGAGACCCAGTACTTC. It encodes CASSYTGQAGETQYF.

This clone was found a few times. This rearrangement joins TRBV9 to TRBJ1-2; 8 bases line up with TRBD1. Germline-derived CDR1 and CDR2 are SGDLS and YYNGEE. This CDR3 has 16 residues. The ends lost 3 bases at V and 7 bases at J; junction bases unmatched: 14. CDR3 in amino acids: CASSAPLTGAVGGYTF. The CDR3 DNA sequence: TGTGCCAGCAGCGCTCCTCTGACAGGGGCCGTAGGTGGCTACACCTTC.

J is TRBJ2-5 and V is TRBV27; 7 bases are shared with TRBD2. The J call is uncertain, as TRBJ2-7 better fits the DNA end. The germline V gene has CDR1 MNHEY and CDR2 SMNVEV (reference sequence). This CDR3 region has 12 residues. The chain's CDR3 is CASSLSGVEQYF. For the CDR3, the DNA is TGTGCCAGCAGTTTAAGCGGGGTCGAGCAGTACTTC.

This sequence joins TRBV7-2 and TRBJ2-5, with 7 nucleotides matching TRBD1. With V trimmed by 1 base and J by 2 bases, 7 bases remained unmatched. CDR3 length: 16 residues. Germline CDR1 SGHTA, CDR2 FQGNSA. CDR3 coding DNA: TGTGCCAGCAGCTTAGTCCACAGGGGTGGGCAAGAGACCCAGTACTTC. It codes for CASSLVHRGGQETQYF.

V and J are TRBV9 and TRBJ1-1, with 8 bases lining up with TRBD1. Looked up from germline, CDR1 is SGDLS and CDR2 is YYNGEE. This CDR3 is built from 13 residues. The V and J ends lost 6 bases and 7 bases, in that order; junction bases with no gene match: 8. This chain's CDR3 is CASNRQGLGEAFF. The CDR3 DNA sequence: TGTGCCAGCAATCGACAGGGGTTAGGTGAAGCTTTCTTT.

This chain links TRBV5-1 with TRBJ2-7; a weak D match, TRBD2 (5 bases). V lost 5 bases and J lost 8, with 20 bases in between. The CDR3 has 14 residues. Germline-derived CDR1 and CDR2 are SGHRS and YFSETQ. CDR3 loop: CASREVRSEEKQYF. In DNA form, the CDR3 reads TGCGCCAGCAGGGAGGTTCGCTCGGAGGAGAAGCAGTACTTC.

The table lists this clone with a few counts. V usage is TRBV14 and J usage is TRBJ2-6; D is ambiguous. Germline lookup yields CDR1 SGHDN and CDR2 FVKESK. Trimming removed 6 bases at V and 0 bases at J, with 3 bases between. This CDR3 is built from 13 residues. DNA for the CDR3: TGTGCCAGCAGTAGCTCTGGGGCCAACGTCCTGACTTTC. Its translation is CASSSSGANVLTF.

CDR3 loop: CASSLLEGRRYEQYF. In DNA, the CDR3 is TGTGCCAGCAGTTTATTAGAGGGTAGGAGATACGAGCAGTACTTC. J is TRBJ2-7 and V is TRBV27, with D perhaps matching TRBD2 (5 bases). The CDR3 totals 15 residues. The V gene's germline CDR1 is MNHEY and CDR2 SMNVEV (reference sequence). V was cut by 1 base and J by 4 bases, with 14 bases left in between.

J is TRBJ2-7 and V is TRBV7-9; 8 nucleotides match TRBD2. The trim removed 7 bases at V and 6 bases at J, leaving 17 bases unmatched. Germline CDR1 is SEHNR and CDR2 is FQNEAQ (reference sequence). CDR3 length equals 16 residues. Here the CDR3 reads CASTTGGVRSPGEQYF. CDR3 nucleotides: TGTGCCAGCACCACGGGGGGGGTGCGGTCCCCCGGCGAGCAGTACTTC.

The chain links TRBV5-1 to TRBJ2-3; 15 bases map to TRBD2. The V gene's germline CDR1 is SGHRS and CDR2 YFSETQ. The trim removed 4 bases at V and 7 bases at J, leaving 7 bases unmatched. CDR3 length equals 16 residues. Here the CDR3 reads CASSNGTSGGRYTQYF. CDR3 DNA sequence: TGCGCCAGCAGCAACGGGACTAGCGGGGGGAGGTATACGCAGTATTTT.

This sequence joins TRBV11-1 and TRBJ2-2, with no clear D. The CDR3 runs 13 residues. V was clipped by 0 bases and J by 4 bases, with 3 bases between them. CDR1 and CDR2 (germline): SGHAT, FQDESV (reference sequence). Written as DNA, the CDR3 is TGTGCCAGCAGCTTAGCGGCCACCGGGGAGCTGTTTTTT. Its protein is CASSLAATGELFF.

This clone has just a few counts. V gene TRBV6-1 combines with J gene TRBJ1-1, with TRBD1 as a possible D gene (6 bases). The CDR3 length is 14 residues. Trimming took off 6 bases at V and 5 bases at J, with 16 bases between the two ends. Germline loops: CDR1 MNHNS, CDR2 SASEGT. DNA of the CDR3: TGTGCCAGCAGCCTTGACAGGTGGGGAACTGAAGCTTTCTTT. It yields the protein CASSLDRWGTEAFF.